This TCR beta chain was profiled in a study of T cell responses to AZD1222 COVID-19 vaccine. CDR1 and CDR2 (germline): SGDLS, YYNGEE. The CDR3 has 16 residues. The V end lost 0 bases, the J end lost 2 bases, and 13 bases lay between the germline ends. Study conclusions and caveats: The study sampled repertoires only after the peak T cell response. Unmutated regions of variants are reportedly targeted by nearly half of spike-specific TCRs. Distributed over spike, vaccine-associated CD4 TCRs predominated at 160-218 and 743-854.

The data were produced by immunoSEQ multiplex PCR, yet TCRdb's version contains in-frame clones alone and is incomplete. Among 110,000 to 150,000 clones listed, approximately 92% were seen once. As concerns this clone: As yet, its antigen is unknown.

This sequence joins TRBV9 and TRBJ2-3; D is ambiguous. The starting material was peripheral blood, obtained on day 0 of AZD1222 vaccination. The TCR originated in an adult in good health. As DNA, the CDR3 is TGTGCCAGCAGCGTAGGGAAAGACCCTTCCACAGATACGCAGTATTTT. The encoded protein is CASSVGKDPSTDTQYF. The full variable domain, in which reference TRBV9 and TRBJ2-3 provide the parts outside the CDR3, is DSGVTQTPKHLITATGQRVTLRCSPRSGDLSVYWYQQSLDQGLQFLIQYYNGEERAKGNILERFSAQQFPDLHSELNLSSLELGDSALYFCASSVGKDPSTDTQYFGPGTRLTVL.